The clone carrying this TCR beta chain was counted at least ten times. This CDR3 spans 12 amino acids. From germline, CDR1 is MNHEY and CDR2 SVGAGI. Trimming removed 6 bases from V and 15 bases from J; junction bases left unmatched: 8. The making of cDNA relied on 5'RACE with 10-nucleotide random UMIs. TCRdb reprocessed the 5' RACE reads via MiXCR and lists one record per CDR3 protein. The table shows about 81,000 distinct CDR3 sequences, with 4.3% occurring only once. These data are taken from a study of neurological immune-mediated disorders. Time point meaning: longitudinal time-point 3. V usage is TRBV6-5 and J usage is TRBJ2-1; 10 bases line up with TRBD1. This clonotype was sampled from a woman aged 60-70 years with multiple sclerosis. Sequenced material: PBMCs. For the CDR3, the DNA is TGTGCCAGCAGAACGCCGGGACAGGGGCCGTTCTTC. This sequence encodes CASRTPGQGPFF.